The T cell receptor beta chain under discussion was sequenced for a study of cytomegalovirus exposure and HLA in healthy donors. Study details: A prior analysis found about 120 million unique TCR beta sequences from 150 million to 200 million T cells. Findings and limits, study-wide: TCR beta V- and J-gene trimming, according to a later analysis, was linked to a missense DCLRE1C variant.

The PCR made use of 60 Vbeta and 13 Jbeta primers. Produced via immunoSEQ multiplex PCR; TCRdb's table is partial and in-frame only. Among about 200,000 clones listed, more than 75% were seen once. Among the donors, all were healthy bone marrow donors. Comment on this clone: Its specificity is not known.

This CDR3 is built from 14 residues. The V end was cut by 2 bases, the J end by 10 bases, with 15 bases between. The sequence was obtained from a woman aged 45-65 years in good health and CMV-seropositive. The rearrangement links TRBV23-1 to TRBJ2-1; D is perhaps TRBD2 (6 bases). TRBV23-1 is labeled an ORF, and its function is uncertain. Specimen: PBMCs. CDR3 sequence reads: CASSQQTSRREQFF. CDR3 nucleotides: TGCGCCAGCAGTCAACAAACTAGCAGAAGGGAGCAGTTCTTC.